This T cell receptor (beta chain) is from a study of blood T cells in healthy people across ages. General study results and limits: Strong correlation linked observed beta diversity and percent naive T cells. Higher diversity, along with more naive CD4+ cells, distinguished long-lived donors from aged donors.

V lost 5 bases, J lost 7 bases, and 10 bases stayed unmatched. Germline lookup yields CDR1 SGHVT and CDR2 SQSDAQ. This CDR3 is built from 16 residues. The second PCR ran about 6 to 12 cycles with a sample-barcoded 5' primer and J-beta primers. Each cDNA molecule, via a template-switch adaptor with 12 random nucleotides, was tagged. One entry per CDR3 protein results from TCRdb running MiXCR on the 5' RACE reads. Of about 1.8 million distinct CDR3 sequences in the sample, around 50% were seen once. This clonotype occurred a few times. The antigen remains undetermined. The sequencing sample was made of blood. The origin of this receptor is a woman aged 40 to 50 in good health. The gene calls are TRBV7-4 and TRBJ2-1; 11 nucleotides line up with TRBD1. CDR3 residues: CASSLDRGRFRNEQFF. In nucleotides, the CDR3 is TGTGCCAGCAGCCTGGACAGGGGGCGTTTTCGGAATGAGCAGTTCTTC.